The rows below give T cell receptor beta chains drawn from one sample of a study of patients and donors after allogeneic stem cell transplantation. TCRdb ran MiXCR on the RT-PCR reads and lists one entry per CDR3 protein. Here the sample spans hundreds of thousands of distinct CDR3 sequences, over 12% being singletons. The sample comprised blood, either unsorted or a sorted T cell fraction (not recorded which). The source of these receptors is a human donor who was either an allogeneic HSCT recipient or a stem cell or donor lymphocyte infusion donor (not recorded which). It is not recorded whose cells these are; they may come from a transplant donor. The CDR3 runs from the conserved cysteine through the conserved F or W. The order of the fields is V gene, J gene, clone size, D gene, CDR3 protein, CDR3 DNA. D genes are given only for firm matches. Clone size appears in some rows only: once, few, many, or a class for an expanded clone.

TRBV3-1	TRBJ1-6	.	TRBD1	CASSPGTGGFSLHF	TGTGCCAGCAGCCCCGGGACAGGGGGCTTTTCCCTCCACTTT
TRBV12-3/TRBV12-4	TRBJ1-6	.	.	CASGFKINSPLHF	TGTGCCAGCGGATTCAAAATTAATTCACCCCTCCACTTT
TRBV5-1	TRBJ2-7	.	.	CASSVTGPYEQYF	TGCGCCAGCAGCGTTACAGGGCCCTACGAGCAGTACTTC
TRBV3-1	TRBJ2-2	.	TRBD2	CASSQDGGGYTGELFF	TGTGCCAGCAGCCAAGATGGGGGGGGTTACACCGGGGAGCTGTTTTTT
TRBV27	TRBJ2-7	.	.	CASSSRTLLYGFEQYF	TGTGCCAGCAGTTCTCGGACTCTTCTTTACGGATTCGAGCAGTACTTC
TRBV6-1	TRBJ1-1	.	.	CASSEVGQPLEAFF	TGTGCCAGCAGTGAAGTAGGGCAGCCCCTAGAAGCTTTCTTT
TRBV18	TRBJ2-7	.	TRBD1	CASSPGDRAYEQYF	TGTGCCAGCTCACCAGGGGACAGGGCCTACGAGCAGTACTTC
TRBV7-2	TRBJ2-5	.	TRBD2	CASSLSLAEETQYF	TGTGCCAGCAGCTTAAGTCTAGCGGAAGAGACCCAGTACTTC
TRBV7-2	TRBJ2-1	medium-sized	TRBD2	CASSLGTSRNNEQFF	TGTGCCAGCAGCTTGGGGACTAGTAGAAACAATGAGCAGTTCTTC
TRBV7-2	TRBJ1-5	many	.	CASSPGRISREPQHF	TGTGCCAGCAGCCCCGGACGGATTTCTCGGGAGCCCCAGCATTTT
TRBV6-5	TRBJ2-7	.	TRBD2	CASSSSGRLYEQYF	TGTGCCAGCAGTTCTAGCGGGAGGCTCTACGAGCAGTACTTC
TRBV3-1	TRBJ2-2	.	TRBD2	CASSQPRSLAGGHTGELFF	TGTGCCAGCAGCCAACCTAGGTCGCTAGCGGGGGGGCACACCGGGGAGCTGTTTTTT
TRBV30	TRBJ2-7	few	.	CAWSASTWTHEQYF	TGTGCCTGGAGTGCATCGACCTGGACGCACGAGCAGTACTTC
TRBV12-3/TRBV12-4	TRBJ1-2	.	.	CASSLSGQLNYGYTF	TGTGCCAGCAGTTTAAGCGGACAGCTAAACTATGGCTACACCTTC
TRBV6-1	TRBJ2-7	few	.	CASSLRDSYEQYF	TGTGCCAGCAGCTTACGGGACTCTTACGAGCAGTACTTC
TRBV9	TRBJ2-3	.	TRBD2	CASSVGLAGQDTQYF	TGTGCCAGCAGCGTAGGCCTAGCGGGACAAGATACGCAGTATTTT
TRBV2	TRBJ2-7	few	TRBD1	CASSAGTGGYEQYF	TGTGCCAGCAGTGCCGGGACAGGGGGATACGAGCAGTACTTC
TRBV7-8	TRBJ2-1	.	TRBD2	CASSLIGEGTYNEQFF	TGTGCCAGCAGCTTAATAGGGGAGGGAACCTACAATGAGCAGTTCTTC
TRBV9	TRBJ2-7	many	TRBD1	CASSAAGTGSNEQYF	TGTGCCAGCAGCGCGGCCGGGACAGGGTCTAACGAGCAGTACTTC
TRBV2	TRBJ2-1	.	.	CASRLSARGSSSYNEQFF	TGTGCCAGCAGGTTGTCAGCGAGGGGGTCCAGCTCCTACAATGAGCAGTTCTTC
TRBV7-9	TRBJ2-7	.	.	CASSGERDAYHEQYF	TGTGCCAGCAGCGGAGAACGGGACGCCTACCACGAGCAGTACTTC
TRBV7-6	TRBJ2-3	.	.	CASSADTDTQYF	TGTGCCAGCAGCGCCGACACAGATACGCAGTATTTT
TRBV30	TRBJ2-3	few	.	CAWSNGESTDTQYF	TGTGCCTGGAGTAACGGGGAAAGCACAGATACGCAGTATTTT
TRBV7-9	TRBJ2-5	few	TRBD1	CASSPTPMTGAGGTQYF	TGTGCCAGCAGCCCCACCCCGATGACAGGGGCAGGAGGGACCCAGTACTTC
TRBV24-1	TRBJ2-7	many	.	CATSDTRDISYEQYF	TGTGCCACCAGTGATACACGGGACATCTCCTACGAGCAGTACTTC
TRBV4-2	TRBJ2-2	.	.	CASSAGDTGELFF	TGTGCCAGCTCCGCCGGGGACACCGGGGAGCTGTTTTTT
TRBV6-1	TRBJ2-7	.	.	CASSAGRERDEQYF	TGTGCCAGCAGTGCCGGACGGGAGAGGGACGAGCAGTACTTC
TRBV29-1	TRBJ2-5	few	.	CSAAGTQSVQTQYF	TGCAGCGCAGCCGGGACCCAGAGCGTACAGACCCAGTACTTC
TRBV5-1	TRBJ2-1	.	TRBD2	CASSRVAGVAGEQFF	TGCGCCAGCAGCCGGGTAGCGGGAGTTGCAGGGGAGCAGTTCTTC
TRBV12-3/TRBV12-4	TRBJ2-3	.	TRBD2	CASSFESGRGTDTQYF	TGTGCCAGCAGCTTTGAAAGCGGGAGGGGCACAGATACGCAGTATTTT
TRBV15	TRBJ2-2	.	.	CATQGGYDTGELFF	TGTGCCACCCAAGGGGGGTACGACACCGGGGAGCTGTTTTTT